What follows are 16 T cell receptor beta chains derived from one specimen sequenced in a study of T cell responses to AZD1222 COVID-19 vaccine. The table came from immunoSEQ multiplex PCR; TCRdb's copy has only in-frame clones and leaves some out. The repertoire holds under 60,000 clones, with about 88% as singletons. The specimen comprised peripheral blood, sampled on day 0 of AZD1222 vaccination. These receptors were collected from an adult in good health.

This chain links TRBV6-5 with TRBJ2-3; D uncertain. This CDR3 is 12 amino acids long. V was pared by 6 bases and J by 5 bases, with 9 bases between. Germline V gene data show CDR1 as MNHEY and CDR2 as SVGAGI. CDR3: CASRAHGDTQYF. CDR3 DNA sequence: TGTGCCAGCAGGGCCCATGGAGATACGCAGTATTTT.

The CDR3: CASSPLDRGRVGTEAFF. Here the CDR3 DNA reads TGTGCCAGCAGCCCCCTTGACAGGGGGCGTGTGGGCACTGAAGCTTTCTTT. The chain combines TRBV5-4 with TRBJ1-1; TRBD1 agrees at 10 bases. The CDR3 runs to 17 residues. CDR1 is SGHNT, CDR2 YYREEE, per germline (reference sequence). Germline trimming cut 4 bases from V and 4 bases from J; bases unmatched to any gene: 13.

The CDR3 DNA sequence: TGTGCCAGTAGCCCCGACAGGGGAAGCGAAAAACTGTTTTTT. Translating it yields CASSPDRGSEKLFF. This chain links TRBV19 with TRBJ1-4; TRBD1 matches 8 bases. The J segment lost 8 bases and the V segment lost 6 bases, leaving 8 bases of the junction unmatched. The CDR3 covers 14 residues. Germline CDR1 is LNHDA and CDR2 is SQIVND (reference sequence). Complete variable domain (other parts from reference TRBV19 and TRBJ1-4): DGGITQSPKYLFRKEGQNVTLSCEQNLNHDAMYWYRQDPGQGLRLIYYSQIVNDFQKGDIAEGYSVSREKKESFPLTVTSAQKNPTAFYLCASSPDRGSEKLFFGSGTQLSVL.

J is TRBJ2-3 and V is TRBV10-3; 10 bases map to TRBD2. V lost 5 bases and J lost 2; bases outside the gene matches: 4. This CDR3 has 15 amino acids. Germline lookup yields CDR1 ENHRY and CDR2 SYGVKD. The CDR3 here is CAISPSGGTTDTQYF. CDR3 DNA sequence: TGTGCCATCAGTCCTAGCGGGGGAACCACAGATACGCAGTATTTT.

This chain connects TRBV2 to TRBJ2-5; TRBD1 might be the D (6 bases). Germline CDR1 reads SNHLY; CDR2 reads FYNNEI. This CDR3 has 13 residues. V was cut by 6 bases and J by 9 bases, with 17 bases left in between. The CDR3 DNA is TGTGCCAGCAGCGTGGACAGCCCTGGGGCCCAGTACTTC. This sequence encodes CASSVDSPGAQYF.

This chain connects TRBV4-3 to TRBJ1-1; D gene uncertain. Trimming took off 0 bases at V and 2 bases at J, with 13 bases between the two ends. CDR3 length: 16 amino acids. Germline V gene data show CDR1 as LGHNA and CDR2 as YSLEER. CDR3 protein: CASSQDRASLNTEAFF. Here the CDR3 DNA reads TGCGCCAGCAGCCAAGATCGAGCCAGTCTTAACACTGAAGCTTTCTTT.

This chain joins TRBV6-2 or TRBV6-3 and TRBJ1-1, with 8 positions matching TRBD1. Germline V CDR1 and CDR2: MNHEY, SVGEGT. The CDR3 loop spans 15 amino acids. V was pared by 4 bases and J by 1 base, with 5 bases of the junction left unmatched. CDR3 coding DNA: TGTGCCAGCAGTTCTCCGGGACAGGAGAACACTGAAGCTTTCTTT. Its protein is CASSSPGQENTEAFF.

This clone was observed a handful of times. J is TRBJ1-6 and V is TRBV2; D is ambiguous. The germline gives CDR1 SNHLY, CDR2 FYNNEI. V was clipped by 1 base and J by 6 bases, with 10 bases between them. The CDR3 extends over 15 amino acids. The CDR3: CASSEGVRGNSPLHF. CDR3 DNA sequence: TGTGCCAGCAGTGAAGGGGTTCGGGGTAATTCACCCCTCCACTTT.

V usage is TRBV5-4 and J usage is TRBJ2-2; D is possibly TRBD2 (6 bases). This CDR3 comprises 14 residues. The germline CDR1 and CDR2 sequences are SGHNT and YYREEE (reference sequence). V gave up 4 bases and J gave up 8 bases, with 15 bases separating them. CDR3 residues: CASSPPGRDGELFF. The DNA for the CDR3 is TGTGCCAGCAGCCCCCCCGGGAGAGATGGGGAGCTGTTTTTT. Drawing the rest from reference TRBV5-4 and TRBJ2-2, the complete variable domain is ETGVTQSPTHLIKTRGQQVTLRCSSQSGHNTVSWYQQALGQGPQFIFQYYREEENGRGNFPPRFSGLQFPNYSSELNVNALELDDSALYLCASSPPGRDGELFFGEGSRLTVL.

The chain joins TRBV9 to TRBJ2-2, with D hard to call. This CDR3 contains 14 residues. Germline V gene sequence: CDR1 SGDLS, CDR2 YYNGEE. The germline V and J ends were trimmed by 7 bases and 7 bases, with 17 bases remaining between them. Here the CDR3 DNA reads TGTGCCAGCCGATCCGGAGCCGTCGACGGGGAGCTGTTTTTT. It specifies CASRSGAVDGELFF.

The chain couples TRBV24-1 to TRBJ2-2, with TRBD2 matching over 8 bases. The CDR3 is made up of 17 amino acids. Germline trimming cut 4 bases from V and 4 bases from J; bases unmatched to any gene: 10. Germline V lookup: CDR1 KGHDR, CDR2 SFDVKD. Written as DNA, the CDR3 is TGTGCCACCAGTGACCCAAGCGGGAGCTCTGTCACCGGGGAGCTGTTTTTT. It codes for CATSDPSGSSVTGELFF.

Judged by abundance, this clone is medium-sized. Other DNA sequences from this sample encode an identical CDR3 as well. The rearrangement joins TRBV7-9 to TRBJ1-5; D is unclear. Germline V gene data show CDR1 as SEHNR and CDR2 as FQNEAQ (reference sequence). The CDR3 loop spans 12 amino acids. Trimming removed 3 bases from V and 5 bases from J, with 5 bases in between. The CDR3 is CASSLTDQPQHF. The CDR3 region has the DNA TGTGCCAGCAGCTTGACCGATCAGCCCCAGCATTTT.

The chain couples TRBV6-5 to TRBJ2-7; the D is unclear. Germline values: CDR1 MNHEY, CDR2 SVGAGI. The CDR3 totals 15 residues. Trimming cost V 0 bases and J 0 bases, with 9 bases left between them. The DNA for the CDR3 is TGTGCCAGCAGTTACTCGGGGAAAAGCTCCTACGAGCAGTACTTC. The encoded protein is CASSYSGKSSYEQYF.

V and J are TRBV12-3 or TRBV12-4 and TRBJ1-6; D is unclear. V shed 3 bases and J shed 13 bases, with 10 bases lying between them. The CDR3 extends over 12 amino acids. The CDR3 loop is CASSFGWRPLHF. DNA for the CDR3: TGTGCCAGCAGTTTTGGTTGGCGTCCCCTCCACTTT.

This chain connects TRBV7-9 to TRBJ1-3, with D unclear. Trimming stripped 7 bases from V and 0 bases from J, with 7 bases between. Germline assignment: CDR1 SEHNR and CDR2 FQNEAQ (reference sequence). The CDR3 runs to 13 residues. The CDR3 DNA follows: TGTGCCAGCACACGGAGCTCTGGAAACACCATATATTTT. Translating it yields CASTRSSGNTIYF.

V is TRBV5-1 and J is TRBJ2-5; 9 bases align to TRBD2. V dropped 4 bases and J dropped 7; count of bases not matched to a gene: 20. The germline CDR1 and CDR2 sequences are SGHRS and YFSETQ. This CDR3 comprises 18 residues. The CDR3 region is CASSRRIAGDDKSWTQYF. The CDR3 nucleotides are TGCGCCAGCAGCCGTCGGATAGCGGGGGACGATAAGAGTTGGACCCAGTACTTC.